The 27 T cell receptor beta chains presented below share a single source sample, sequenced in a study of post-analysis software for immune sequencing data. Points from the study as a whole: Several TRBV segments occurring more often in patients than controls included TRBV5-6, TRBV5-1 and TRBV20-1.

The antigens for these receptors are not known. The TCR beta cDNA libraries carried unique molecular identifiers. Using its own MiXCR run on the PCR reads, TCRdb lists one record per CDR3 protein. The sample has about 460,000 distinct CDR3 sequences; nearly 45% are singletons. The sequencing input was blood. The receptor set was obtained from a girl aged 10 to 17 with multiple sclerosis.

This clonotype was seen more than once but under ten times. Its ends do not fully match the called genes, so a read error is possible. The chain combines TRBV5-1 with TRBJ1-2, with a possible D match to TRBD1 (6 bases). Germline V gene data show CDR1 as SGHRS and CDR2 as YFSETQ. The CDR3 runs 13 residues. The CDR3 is CASSPDRVYGYTF. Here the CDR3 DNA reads TGTGCCAGCTCACCGGACAGAGTGTATGGCTACACCTTC.

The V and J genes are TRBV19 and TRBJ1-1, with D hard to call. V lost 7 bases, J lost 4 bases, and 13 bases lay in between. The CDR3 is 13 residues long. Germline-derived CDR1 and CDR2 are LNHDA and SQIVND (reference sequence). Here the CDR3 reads CASTSPGFTEAFF. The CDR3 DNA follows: TGTGCCAGTACCTCGCCGGGGTTCACTGAAGCTTTCTTT.

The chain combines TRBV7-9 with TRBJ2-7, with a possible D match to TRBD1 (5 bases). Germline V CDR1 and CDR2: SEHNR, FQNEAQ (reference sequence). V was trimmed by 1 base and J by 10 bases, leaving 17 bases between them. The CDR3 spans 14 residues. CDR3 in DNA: TGTGCCAGCAGCTTAGGAAGGGGCAGATTCGATCAGTACTTC. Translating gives CASSLGRGRFDQYF.

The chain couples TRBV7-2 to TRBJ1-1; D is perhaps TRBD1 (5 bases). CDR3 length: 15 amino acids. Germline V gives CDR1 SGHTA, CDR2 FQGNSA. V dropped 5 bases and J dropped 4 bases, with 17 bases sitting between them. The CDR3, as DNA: TGTGCCAGCAGCCCTACCGGGCCAGGGAGCACTGAAGCTTTCTTT. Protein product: CASSPTGPGSTEAFF.

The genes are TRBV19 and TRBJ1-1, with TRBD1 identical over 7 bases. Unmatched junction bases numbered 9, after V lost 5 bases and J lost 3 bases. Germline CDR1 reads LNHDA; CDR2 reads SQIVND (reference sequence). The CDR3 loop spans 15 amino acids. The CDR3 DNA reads TGTGCCAGTAGTTCCCAAGGCAGGGGGTACACTGAAGCTTTCTTT. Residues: CASSSQGRGYTEAFF. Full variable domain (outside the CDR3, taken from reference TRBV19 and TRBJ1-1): DGGITQSPKYLFRKEGQNVTLSCEQNLNHDAMYWYRQDPGQGLRLIYYSQIVNDFQKGDIAEGYSVSREKKESFPLTVTSAQKNPTAFYLCASSSQGRGYTEAFFGQGTRLTVV.

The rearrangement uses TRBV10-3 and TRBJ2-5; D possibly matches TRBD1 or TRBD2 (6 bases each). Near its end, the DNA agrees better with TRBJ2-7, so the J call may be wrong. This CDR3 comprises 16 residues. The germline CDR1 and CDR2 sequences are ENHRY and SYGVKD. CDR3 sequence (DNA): TGTGCCATCAGTGAGTCTCCCGGGGGCGATAAGGACGAGCAGTACTTC. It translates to CAISESPGGDKDEQYF.

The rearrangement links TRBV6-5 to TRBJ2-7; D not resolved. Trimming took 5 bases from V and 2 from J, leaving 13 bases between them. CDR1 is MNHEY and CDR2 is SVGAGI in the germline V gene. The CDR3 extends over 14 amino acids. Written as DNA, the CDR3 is TGTGCCAGCAGTCTCCAAGACTCTACCTACGAGCAGTACTTC. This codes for CASSLQDSTYEQYF.

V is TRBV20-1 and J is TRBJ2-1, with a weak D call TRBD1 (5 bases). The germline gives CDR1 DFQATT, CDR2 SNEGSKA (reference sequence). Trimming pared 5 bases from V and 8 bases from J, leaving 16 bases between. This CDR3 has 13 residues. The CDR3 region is CSAPQTGLDEQFF. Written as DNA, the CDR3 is TGCAGTGCTCCCCAAACAGGCCTCGATGAGCAGTTCTTC.

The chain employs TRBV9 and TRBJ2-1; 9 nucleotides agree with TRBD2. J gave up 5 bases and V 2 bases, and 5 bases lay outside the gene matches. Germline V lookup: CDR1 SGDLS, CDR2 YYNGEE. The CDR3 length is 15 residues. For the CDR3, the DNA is TGTGCCAGCAGCGTGACTAGCGGCCCCGACAATGAGCAGTTCTTC. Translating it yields CASSVTSGPDNEQFF.

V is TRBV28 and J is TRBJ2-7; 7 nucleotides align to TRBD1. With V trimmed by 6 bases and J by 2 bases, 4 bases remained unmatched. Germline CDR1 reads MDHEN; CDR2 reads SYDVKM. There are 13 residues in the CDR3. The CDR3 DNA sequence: TGTGCCAGCAGCGAGGGACAGACCTACGAGCAGTACTTC. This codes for CASSEGQTYEQYF.

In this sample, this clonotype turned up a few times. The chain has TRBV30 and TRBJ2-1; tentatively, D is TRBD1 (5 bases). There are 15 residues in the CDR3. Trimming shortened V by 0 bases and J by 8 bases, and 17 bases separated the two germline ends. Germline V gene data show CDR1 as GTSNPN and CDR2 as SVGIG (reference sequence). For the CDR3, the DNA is TGTGCCTGGAGTGTGGGCCAGGGTAGGAGCTATGAGCAGTTCTTC. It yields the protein CAWSVGQGRSYEQFF.

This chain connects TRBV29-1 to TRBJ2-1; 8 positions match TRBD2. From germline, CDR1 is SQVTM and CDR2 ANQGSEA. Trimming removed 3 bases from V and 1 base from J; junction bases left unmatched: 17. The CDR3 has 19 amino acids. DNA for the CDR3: TGCAGCGTTGATGGTTCGGGGACTAGTATGGTTGAATCCTACAATGAGCAGTTCTTC. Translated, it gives CSVDGSGTSMVESYNEQFF.

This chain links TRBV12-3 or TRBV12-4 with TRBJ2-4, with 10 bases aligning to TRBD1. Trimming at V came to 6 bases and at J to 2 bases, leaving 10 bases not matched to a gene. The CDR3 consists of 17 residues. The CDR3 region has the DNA TGTGCCAGCAGACACAGACCGGGACAGGGGACCAAAAACATTCAGTACTTC. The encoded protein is CASRHRPGQGTKNIQYF.

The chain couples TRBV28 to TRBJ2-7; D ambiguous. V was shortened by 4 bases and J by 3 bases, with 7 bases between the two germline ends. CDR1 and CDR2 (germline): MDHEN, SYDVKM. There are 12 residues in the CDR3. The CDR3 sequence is CASSSQRYEQYF. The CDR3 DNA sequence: TGTGCCAGCAGTTCCCAACGCTACGAGCAGTACTTC.

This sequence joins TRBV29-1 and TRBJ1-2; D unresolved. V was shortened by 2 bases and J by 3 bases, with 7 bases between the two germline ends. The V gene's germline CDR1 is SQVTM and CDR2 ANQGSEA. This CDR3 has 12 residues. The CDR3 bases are TGCAGCGTTGAAACACGAGACTATGGCTACACCTTC. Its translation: CSVETRDYGYTF.

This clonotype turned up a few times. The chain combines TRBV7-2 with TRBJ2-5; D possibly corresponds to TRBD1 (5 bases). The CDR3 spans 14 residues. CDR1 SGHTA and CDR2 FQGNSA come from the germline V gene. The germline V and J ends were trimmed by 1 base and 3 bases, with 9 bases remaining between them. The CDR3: CASSLGQLKETQYF. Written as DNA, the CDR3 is TGTGCCAGCAGCTTAGGACAGCTTAAAGAGACCCAGTACTTC.

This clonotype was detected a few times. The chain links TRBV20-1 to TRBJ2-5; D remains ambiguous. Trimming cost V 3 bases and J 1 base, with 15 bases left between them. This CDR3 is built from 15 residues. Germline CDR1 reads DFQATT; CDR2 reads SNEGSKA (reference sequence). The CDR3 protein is CSARQSDRPQETQYF. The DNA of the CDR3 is TGCAGTGCTAGGCAGTCGGACCGTCCCCAAGAGACCCAGTACTTC.

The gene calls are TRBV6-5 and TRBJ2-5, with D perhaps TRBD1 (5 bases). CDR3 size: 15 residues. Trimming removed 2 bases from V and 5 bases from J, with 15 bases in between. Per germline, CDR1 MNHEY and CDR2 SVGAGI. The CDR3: CASSYAQYRSETQYF. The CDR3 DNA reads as TGTGCCAGCAGTTACGCACAGTACAGGTCGGAGACCCAGTACTTC.

The CDR3 region is CASSQDGRNTEAFF. CDR3 DNA: TGTGCCAGCAGCCAAGATGGCAGAAACACTGAAGCTTTCTTT. This sequence joins TRBV3-1 and TRBJ1-1; D not resolved. Germline CDR1 LGHDT, CDR2 YNNKEL (reference sequence). This CDR3 comprises 14 residues. Trimming cost V 0 bases and J 2 bases, with 7 bases left between them.

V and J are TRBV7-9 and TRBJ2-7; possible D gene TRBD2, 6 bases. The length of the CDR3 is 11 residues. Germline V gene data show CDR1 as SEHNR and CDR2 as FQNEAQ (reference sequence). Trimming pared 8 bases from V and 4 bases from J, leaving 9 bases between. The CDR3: CASRGIYEQYF. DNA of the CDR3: TGTGCCAGCCGGGGGATTTACGAGCAGTACTTC.

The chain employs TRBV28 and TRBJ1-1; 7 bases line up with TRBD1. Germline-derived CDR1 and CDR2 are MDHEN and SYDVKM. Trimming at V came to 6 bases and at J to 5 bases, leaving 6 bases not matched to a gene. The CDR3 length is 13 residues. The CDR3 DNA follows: TGTGCCAGCAGGACAGGGTTAGGGACTGAAGCTTTCTTT. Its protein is CASRTGLGTEAFF.

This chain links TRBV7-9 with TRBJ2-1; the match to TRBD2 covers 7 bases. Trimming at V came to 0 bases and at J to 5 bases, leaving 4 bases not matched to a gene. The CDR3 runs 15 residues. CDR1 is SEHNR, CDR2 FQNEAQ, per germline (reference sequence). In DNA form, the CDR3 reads TGTGCCAGCAGCTTAGCAGGGACTACAAACAATGAGCAGTTCTTC. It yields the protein CASSLAGTTNNEQFF.

CDR3 sequence: CASSPFSGYSYEQYF. CDR3 coding DNA: TGTGCCAGCAGCCCCTTTTCGGGGTACTCCTACGAGCAGTACTTC. The chain couples TRBV7-2 to TRBJ2-7; the D gene is possibly TRBD2 (5 bases). The V gene's germline CDR1 is SGHTA and CDR2 FQGNSA. The CDR3 has 15 residues. Trimming took off 5 bases at V and 0 bases at J, with 14 bases between the two ends.

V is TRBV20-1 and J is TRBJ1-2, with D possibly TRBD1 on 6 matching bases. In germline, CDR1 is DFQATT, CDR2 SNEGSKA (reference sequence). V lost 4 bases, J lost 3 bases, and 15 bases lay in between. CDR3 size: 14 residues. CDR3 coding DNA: TGCAGTGCTACCGAAGGGGGGGCTGACTATGGCTACACCTTC. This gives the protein CSATEGGADYGYTF.

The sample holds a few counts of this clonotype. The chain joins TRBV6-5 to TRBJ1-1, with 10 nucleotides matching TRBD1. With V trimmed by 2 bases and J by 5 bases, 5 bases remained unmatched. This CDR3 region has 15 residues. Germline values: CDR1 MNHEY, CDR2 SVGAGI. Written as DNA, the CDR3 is TGTGCCAGCAGTTACACGACAGGGGGCAGGACTGAAGCTTTCTTT. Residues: CASSYTTGGRTEAFF.

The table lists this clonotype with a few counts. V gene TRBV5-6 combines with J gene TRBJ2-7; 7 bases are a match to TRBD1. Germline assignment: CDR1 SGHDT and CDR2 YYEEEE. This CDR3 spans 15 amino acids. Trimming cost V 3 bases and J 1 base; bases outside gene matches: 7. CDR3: CASSSWDRDSYEQYF. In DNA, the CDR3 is TGTGCCAGCAGCTCGTGGGACAGAGATTCCTACGAGCAGTACTTC.

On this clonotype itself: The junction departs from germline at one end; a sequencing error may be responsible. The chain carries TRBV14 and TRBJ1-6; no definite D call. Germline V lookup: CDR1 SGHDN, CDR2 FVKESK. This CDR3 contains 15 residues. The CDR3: CASSQDSGSNSPLRF. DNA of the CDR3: TGTGCCAGCAGCCAAGATTCTGGGAGTAATTCACCCCTCCGCTTT.